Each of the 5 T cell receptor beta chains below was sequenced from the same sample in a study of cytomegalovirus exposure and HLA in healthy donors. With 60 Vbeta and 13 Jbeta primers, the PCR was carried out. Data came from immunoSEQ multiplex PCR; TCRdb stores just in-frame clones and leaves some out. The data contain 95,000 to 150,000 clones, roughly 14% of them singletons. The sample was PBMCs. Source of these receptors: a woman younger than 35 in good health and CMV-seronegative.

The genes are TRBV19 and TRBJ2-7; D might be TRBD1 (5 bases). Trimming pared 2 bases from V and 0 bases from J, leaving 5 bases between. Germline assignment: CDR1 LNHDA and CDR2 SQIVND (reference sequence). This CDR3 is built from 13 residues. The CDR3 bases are TGTGCCAGTAGTATACAGGGCTCCTACGAGCAGTACTTC. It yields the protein CASSIQGSYEQYF.

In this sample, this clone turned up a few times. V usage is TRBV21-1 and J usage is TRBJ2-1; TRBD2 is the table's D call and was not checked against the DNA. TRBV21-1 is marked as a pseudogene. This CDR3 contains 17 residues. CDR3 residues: CASSIRGRAVSYNEQFF. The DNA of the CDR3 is TGTGCCAGCAGCATCCGCGGGAGGGCCGTCTCCTACAATGAGCAGTTCTTC.

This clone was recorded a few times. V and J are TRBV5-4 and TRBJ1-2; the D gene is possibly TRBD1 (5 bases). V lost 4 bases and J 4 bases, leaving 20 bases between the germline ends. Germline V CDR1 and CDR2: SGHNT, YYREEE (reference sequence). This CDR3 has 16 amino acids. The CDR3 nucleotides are TGTGCCAGCAGCCGGGACTCATCCAATATCGGCTATGGCTACACCTTC. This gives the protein CASSRDSSNIGYGYTF.

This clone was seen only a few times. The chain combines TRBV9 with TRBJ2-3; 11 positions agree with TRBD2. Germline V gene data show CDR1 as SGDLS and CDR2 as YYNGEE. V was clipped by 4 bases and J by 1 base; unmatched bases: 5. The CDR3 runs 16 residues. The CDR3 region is CASSPSGGTGTDTQYF. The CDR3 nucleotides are TGTGCCAGCAGCCCTAGCGGGGGGACTGGCACAGATACGCAGTATTTT.

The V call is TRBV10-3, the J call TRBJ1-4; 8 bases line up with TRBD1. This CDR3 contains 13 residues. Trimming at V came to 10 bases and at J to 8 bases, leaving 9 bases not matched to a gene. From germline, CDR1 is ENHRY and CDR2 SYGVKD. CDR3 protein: CATQGASNEKLFF. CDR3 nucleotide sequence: TGTGCCACCCAGGGGGCGAGCAACGAAAAACTGTTTTTT.